Below are 16 T cell receptor beta chains sequenced from a single sample in a study of T cell repertoires in cytomegalovirus infection. TCRdb processed the reads anew with MiXCR; each CDR3 protein has one entry. The sample consists of 100,000 to 150,000 distinct CDR3 sequences, 25% to 35% of them appearing once. Their antigens remain unidentified. The material sequenced was CD8+ T cells from cultured PBMCs, taken from culture after CMV antigen stimulation. Every receptor here comes from a human donor in good health (CMV status not recorded). Some clones in this sample may be carry-over from other donors' samples.

This clonotype was observed a few times. The chain joins TRBV27 to TRBJ2-2, with TRBD2 matching 7 bases. Germline CDR1 MNHEY, CDR2 SMNVEV (reference sequence). This CDR3 contains 13 residues. V lost 6 bases, J lost 7 bases, and 5 bases stayed unmatched. CDR3 amino acids: CASSRGGVGELFF. The CDR3 nucleotides are TGTGCCAGCAGCCGTGGGGGGGTCGGGGAGCTGTTTTTT.

This clonotype was detected ten times or more. The chain combines TRBV7-2 with TRBJ1-2; perhaps TRBD1 as D (6 bases). Trimming pared 1 base from V and 4 bases from J, leaving 10 bases between. The CDR3 length is 14 residues. Per the germline V gene, CDR1 is SGHTA and CDR2 is FQGNSA. CDR3 coding DNA: TGTGCCAGCAGCTTAGAACAGGGAGCCTATGGCTACACCTTC. This gives the protein CASSLEQGAYGYTF.

The chain has TRBV7-6 and TRBJ1-6; 8 bases line up with TRBD1. There are 15 residues in the CDR3. Germline lookup yields CDR1 SGHVS and CDR2 FNYEAQ. The J segment lost 7 bases and the V segment lost 4 bases, leaving 6 bases of the junction unmatched. CDR3: CASSSGTGFNSPLHF. The CDR3 bases are TGTGCCAGCAGCTCAGGGACAGGCTTCAATTCACCCCTCCACTTT.

This clonotype was found many times. V is TRBV7-3 and J is TRBJ2-7; 12 bases agree with TRBD2. The V gene end was trimmed by 6 bases and the J gene end by 6 bases; junction bases not matched to a gene: 9. The CDR3 extends over 15 amino acids. Looked up from germline, CDR1 is SGHTA and CDR2 is FQGTGA. The CDR3 region has the DNA TGTGCCAGCAGTCCTAGCGGGGGGGGAACGGGCGAGCAGTACTTC. Encoded protein: CASSPSGGGTGEQYF.

This clonotype was counted only a few times. J is TRBJ2-5 and V is TRBV6-1; D ambiguous. Trimming removed 2 bases at V and 5 bases at J, with 18 bases between. CDR1 is MNHNS, CDR2 SASEGT, per germline. The CDR3 consists of 16 residues. The DNA of the CDR3 is TGTGCCAGCAGTGAAATGGCAGGTTGGGATGAGGAGACCCAGTACTTC. Residues: CASSEMAGWDEETQYF.

The V and J genes are TRBV6-1 and TRBJ2-7; D tentatively reads TRBD1 or TRBD2 (5 bases each). Germline CDR1 MNHNS, CDR2 SASEGT. V lost 2 bases to trimming and J lost 2 bases, with 13 bases between them. The CDR3 runs 15 residues. This chain's CDR3 is CASSESISGPYEQYF. In DNA form, the CDR3 reads TGTGCCAGCAGTGAAAGCATCTCGGGGCCCTACGAGCAGTACTTC.

This chain uses TRBV5-5 with TRBJ2-5; TRBD1 matches 7 bases. The CDR3 length is 18 residues. Unmatched junction bases numbered 24, after V lost 1 base and J lost 12 bases. Germline values: CDR1 SGHKS, CDR2 YYEKEE (reference sequence). The CDR3 nucleotides read TGTGCCAGCAGCTTGCGTTACAGGGGCGAGGGCGGTACTTCGACTAAGTACTTC. Amino acids: CASSLRYRGEGGTSTKYF.

Only a few counts were recorded for this clonotype. The gene calls are TRBV6-5 and TRBJ2-3; D is ambiguous. The germline gives CDR1 MNHEY, CDR2 SVGAGI. The CDR3 length is 11 residues. V dropped 6 bases and J dropped 6 bases, with 7 bases sitting between them. The CDR3 bases are TGTGCCAGCAGGCTGTCGGATACGCAGTATTTT. Translated, it gives CASRLSDTQYF.

This clonotype has a handful of counts. The rearrangement links TRBV4-1 to TRBJ1-1; possible D gene TRBD1, 6 bases. This CDR3 is 15 amino acids long. Germline CDR1 reads MGHRA; CDR2 reads YSYEKL. V lost 4 bases and J lost 1, with 13 bases in between. This chain's CDR3 is CASSLRDTKNTEAFF. The CDR3, as DNA: TGCGCCAGCAGCCTAAGGGACACAAAGAACACTGAAGCTTTCTTT.

This clonotype was picked up a small number of times. V usage is TRBV7-2 and J usage is TRBJ2-1; TRBD2 matches 11 bases. The germline V gene encodes CDR1 SGHTA and CDR2 FQGNSA. The CDR3 loop spans 19 amino acids. Losses at the gene ends were 2 bases for V and 0 bases for J; bases not matched to a gene: 9. The CDR3: CASSLSLAGGPSSYNEQFF. Written as DNA, the CDR3 is TGTGCCAGCAGCTTAAGTCTAGCGGGGGGACCAAGCTCCTACAATGAGCAGTTCTTC.

The sample holds a few counts of this clonotype. The chain links TRBV25-1 to TRBJ2-7; D is uncertain. Trimming removed 0 bases at V and 9 bases at J, with 6 bases between. Germline V gene lookup returns CDR1 MGHDK and CDR2 SYGVNS. CDR3 length: 11 residues. In DNA form, the CDR3 reads TGTGCCAGCAGTGAATATCGGTGGCAGTACTTC. It encodes CASSEYRWQYF.

This clonotype has just a few counts. This chain connects TRBV20-1 to TRBJ2-7; 10 bases agree with TRBD2. CDR3 length: 14 amino acids. CDR1 and CDR2 (germline): DFQATT, SNEGSKA (reference sequence). With 3 bases clipped from V and 3 bases from J, the junction kept 5 bases outside the gene matches. CDR3 sequence: CSASASGGYYEQYF. The DNA for the CDR3 is TGCAGTGCTAGTGCTAGCGGGGGTTACTACGAGCAGTACTTC.

This clonotype came up a few times. The chain employs TRBV6-5 and TRBJ1-1, with D maybe TRBD1 (5 bases). This CDR3 spans 13 amino acids. Trimming took 6 bases from V and 4 from J, leaving 12 bases between them. From germline, CDR1 is MNHEY and CDR2 SVGAGI. CDR3 residues: CASRSGYSTEAFF. CDR3 in DNA: TGTGCCAGCAGGTCAGGGTATAGCACTGAAGCTTTCTTT.

The CDR3 sequence is CSARGDRAPFILHF. The CDR3 DNA is TGCAGTGCTAGAGGCGACAGGGCCCCGTTTATTCTCCACTTT. The V call is TRBV20-1, the J call TRBJ1-6; 7 positions match TRBD1. CDR3 length: 14 residues. Unmatched junction bases numbered 13, after V lost 1 base and J lost 16 bases. CDR1 is DFQATT and CDR2 is SNEGSKA in the germline V gene (reference sequence).

The chain uses TRBV3-1 and TRBJ2-5; D unclear. The germline V and J ends were trimmed by 0 bases and 3 bases, with 5 bases remaining between them. Germline assignment: CDR1 LGHDT and CDR2 YNNKEL (reference sequence). The CDR3 contains 13 residues. The CDR3 region has the DNA TGTGCCAGCAGCCAAGAGATGGAAGAGACCCAGTACTTC. This codes for CASSQEMEETQYF.

A few counts support this clonotype. As DNA, the CDR3 is TGTGCCAGCGCGCCCTTACGGCGCACAGATACGCAGTATTTT. This encodes CASAPLRRTDTQYF. This chain connects TRBV27 to TRBJ2-3; D is unclear. Germline V gene lookup returns CDR1 MNHEY and CDR2 SMNVEV (reference sequence). Trimming pared 8 bases from V and 1 base from J, leaving 13 bases between. The CDR3 spans 14 residues.